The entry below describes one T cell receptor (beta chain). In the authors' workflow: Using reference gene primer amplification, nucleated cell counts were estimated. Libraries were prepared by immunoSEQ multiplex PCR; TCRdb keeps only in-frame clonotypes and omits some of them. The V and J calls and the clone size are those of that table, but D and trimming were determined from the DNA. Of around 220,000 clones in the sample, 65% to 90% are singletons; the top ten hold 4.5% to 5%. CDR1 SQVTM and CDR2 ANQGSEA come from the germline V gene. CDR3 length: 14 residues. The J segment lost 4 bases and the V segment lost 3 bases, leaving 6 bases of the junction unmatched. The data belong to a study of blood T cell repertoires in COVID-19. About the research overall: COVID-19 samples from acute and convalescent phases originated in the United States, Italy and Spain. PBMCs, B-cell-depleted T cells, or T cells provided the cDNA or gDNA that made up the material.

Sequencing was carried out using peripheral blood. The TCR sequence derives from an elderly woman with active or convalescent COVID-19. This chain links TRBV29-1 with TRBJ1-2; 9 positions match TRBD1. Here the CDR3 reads CSVDQGTGPYGYTF. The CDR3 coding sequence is TGCAGCGTTGATCAGGGGACAGGGCCCTATGGCTACACCTTC. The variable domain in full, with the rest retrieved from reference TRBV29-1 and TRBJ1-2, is SAVISQKPSRDICQRGTSLTIQCQVDSQVTMMFWYRQQPGQSLTLIATANQGSEATYESGFVIDKFPISRPNLTFSTLTVSNMSPEDSSIYLCSVDQGTGPYGYTFGSGTRLTVV.